The 13 T cell receptor beta chains given below trace back to one sample, sequenced in a study of T cell clonality in common variable immunodeficiency. Measured with immunoSEQ multiplex PCR; TCRdb has only the in-frame clones, and not every one. This sample carries 50,000 to 60,000 clones, none of them present only once. Input material: peripheral blood mononuclear cells. The receptor source for this set is a person aged 18 to 70 in good health.

This clone was seen repeatedly, ten times or more. The read ends 3 residues before the CDR3 terminus; that terminus is restored from the germline J gene. The gene calls are TRBV29-1 and TRBJ2-5, with a weak D call TRBD2 (6 bases). Trimming left V 6 bases short and J 1 base short, with 18 bases between. Germline lookup yields CDR1 SQVTM and CDR2 ANQGSEA. The CDR3 has 15 amino acids. The CDR3 bases that were read are TGCAGCGTCCCGCGGGGAACGAACCTCCAAGAGACC. It yields the protein CSVPRGTNLQET. The entire CDR3 protein is CSVPRGTNLQETQYF.

In the case of this clone: The missing CDR3 end, 3 residues past where the read stops, is filled in from the germline J gene. V is TRBV20-1 and J is TRBJ2-3; 9 bases are shared with TRBD2. CDR3 length: 15 residues. From germline, CDR1 is DFQATT and CDR2 SNEGSKA (reference sequence). With V trimmed by 5 bases and J by 2 bases, 8 bases remained unmatched. Partial CDR3 DNA: TGCAGTGCTCGTTCGACTAGCGGATACACAGATACG. Residues: CSARSTSGYTDT. The complete CDR3 reads CSARSTSGYTDTQYF.

On this clone: The read comes to an end 3 residues before the CDR3 does, leaving the germline J gene to fill in the end. The chain combines TRBV2 with TRBJ1-1, with 11 bases identical to TRBD1. Germline values: CDR1 SNHLY, CDR2 FYNNEI. Germline trimming cut 6 bases from V and 4 bases from J; bases unmatched to any gene: 7. The CDR3 covers 15 residues. CDR3 DNA, as far as it was read: TGTGCCAGCAGAGATAGGACAGGGGGCGGCACTGAA. Protein sequence: CASRDRTGGGTE. The whole CDR3 region reads CASRDRTGGGTEAFF.

This clone was counted ten times or more. The read ends 3 residues before the CDR3 terminus; that terminus is restored from the germline J gene. The chain uses TRBV10-3 and TRBJ1-2; D possibly corresponds to TRBD1 (5 bases). CDR1 and CDR2 from the germline V gene are ENHRY and SYGVKD. This CDR3 is built from 14 residues. With 0 bases removed from V and 6 bases from J, the gap between germline ends came to 11 bases. CDR3 DNA (partial): TGTGCCATCAGTGAGTCGGAGGGGAGGGATGGC. Its protein product is CAISESEGRDG. In full, the CDR3 is CAISESEGRDGYTF.

This clone was detected ten times or more. The CDR3 end is not reached by the read, which stops 3 residues before it; the germline J gene fills it in. This rearrangement joins TRBV7-3 to TRBJ2-2, with 10 bases that match TRBD1. From germline, CDR1 is SGHTA and CDR2 FQGTGA. The trim removed 2 bases at V and 2 bases at J, leaving 2 bases unmatched. This CDR3 is 16 amino acids long. CDR3 residues: CASSLRDRGNTGELFF. The CDR3 bases that were read are TGTGCCAGCAGCTTACGGGACAGGGGTAACACCGGGGAG.

This clone was observed many times. Sequencing ends 3 residues short of the CDR3 end; the germline J gene provides the rest. This chain connects TRBV5-1 to TRBJ2-1, with TRBD2 matching over 13 bases. The CDR3 has 16 residues. Looked up from germline, CDR1 is SGHRS and CDR2 is YFSETQ. Trimming took 4 bases from V and 8 from J; bases not matched to a gene: 9. The sequenced CDR3 bases are TGCGCCAGCAGCAGAGGACTAGCGGGAGCAAGCGATGAG. Its protein product is CASSRGLAGASDE. Given in full, the CDR3 is CASSRGLAGASDEQFF.

Points on this clone: From the germline J gene comes the end of the CDR3, since the read stops 3 residues before it. The rearrangement links TRBV5-1 to TRBJ1-1; D is uncertain. Germline V gene lookup returns CDR1 SGHRS and CDR2 YFSETQ. The V end was cut by 0 bases, the J end by 0 bases, with 9 bases between. The CDR3 totals 15 residues. The CDR3 here is CASSLAWHLNTEAFF. The part of the CDR3 DNA that was read is TGCGCCAGCAGCTTGGCCTGGCACCTGAACACTGAA.

For this clone: The read ends 3 residues shy of where the CDR3 ends; the end is completed using the germline J gene. This chain connects TRBV5-1 to TRBJ2-7; the match to TRBD1 covers 12 bases. CDR1 is SGHRS and CDR2 is YFSETQ in the germline V gene. The V and J ends lost 4 bases and 0 bases, in that order; junction bases with no gene match: 2. The CDR3 consists of 15 residues. The chain's CDR3 is CASSLGQGASYEQYF. The DNA read from the CDR3 is TGCGCCAGCAGCCTGGGACAGGGGGCCTCCTACGAG.

This clone was seen many times. This may come from a read error, since a much larger clone is one base off. From the germline J gene comes the end of the CDR3, since the read stops 3 residues before it. V and J are TRBV7-9 and TRBJ2-3; unclear D gene. V was trimmed by 4 bases and J by 2 bases, leaving 4 bases between them. This CDR3 region has 12 residues. The V gene's germline CDR1 is SEHNR and CDR2 FQNEAQ (reference sequence). Here the CDR3 reads CASSSNTDTQYF. The CDR3 bases that were read are TGTGCCAGCAGCTCCAACACAGATACG. Looking up the rest from reference TRBV7-9 and TRBJ2-3 gives the full variable domain: DTGVSQNPRHKITKRGQNVTFRCDPISEHNRLYWYRQTLGQGPEFLTYFQNEAQLEKSRLLSDRFSAERPKGSFSTLEIQRTEQGDSAMYLCASSSNTDTQYFGPGTRLTVL.

This clone was picked up many times. Read coverage stops 3 residues before the CDR3 terminus; the germline J gene supplies the remainder. The sample contains more than one DNA sequence encoding this CDR3. The chain employs TRBV20-1 and TRBJ1-2, with D unresolved. Trimming took off 3 bases at V and 2 bases at J, with 7 bases between the two ends. The V gene's germline CDR1 is DFQATT and CDR2 SNEGSKA (reference sequence). This CDR3 has 12 amino acids. The CDR3 region is CSASTGNYGYTF. The CDR3 bases that were read are TGCAGTGCTAGCACCGGGAACTATGGC.

This clone appeared many times. The CDR3 extends 3 residues past the end of the read, so its final part is completed from the germline J gene. The chain links TRBV11-2 to TRBJ1-1, with 12 bases fitting TRBD1. The length of the CDR3 is 13 residues. Germline V lookup: CDR1 SGHAT, CDR2 FQNNGV. The sequenced part of the CDR3 DNA is TGTGCCAGCAGCTTAGAGGGACAGGGGGCC. Residues: CASSLEGQGA. From start to end, the CDR3 is CASSLEGQGAAFF.

The sample holds a few counts of this clone. The read terminates 3 residues ahead of where the CDR3 ends, so the germline J gene completes it. The V call is TRBV5-8, the J call TRBJ1-5; D is unclear. V lost 1 base and J 0 bases, leaving 8 bases between the germline ends. Germline CDR1 reads SGHTS; CDR2 reads YDEGEE. The CDR3 is 15 residues long. CDR3 sequence reads: CASSLTRDSNQPQHF. CDR3 DNA, as far as it was read: TGTGCCAGCAGCTTGACGCGCGATAGCAATCAGCCC.

Many counts were recorded for this clone. The sequence runs out 3 residues before the end of the CDR3; the remainder is reconstructed from the germline J gene. The rearrangement links TRBV14 to TRBJ2-1; perhaps TRBD2 as D (5 bases). Trimming stripped 1 base from V and 4 bases from J, with 14 bases between. CDR3 size: 16 residues. Germline loops: CDR1 SGHDN, CDR2 FVKESK. CDR3 bases read: TGTGCCAGCAGCCAAGTGTCGAGCGGTGGGTACAATGAG. It encodes CASSQVSSGGYNE. The CDR3 in full is CASSQVSSGGYNEQFF.